This TCR beta chain was recovered during a study of control samples from healthy donors and cancer patients. CDR1 and CDR2 from the germline V gene are LGHNT and FRNRAP. The CDR3 totals 16 residues. V shed 4 bases and J shed 6 bases, with 19 bases lying between them. Using immunoSEQ multiplex PCR, the repertoire was profiled, and TCRdb retains in-frame clones only, with some absent. The data show some 250,000 clones, approximately 80% seen once. The sequence came from a woman aged 55-69 years with lung cancer. This chain joins TRBV12-5 and TRBJ2-1; a possible D gene is TRBD2 (6 bases). Sequencing was carried out using PBMCs. CDR3 in DNA: TGTGCTAGTGGTTCCACCAATGCGGGGCGGGTCAATGAGCAGTTCTTC. Protein product: CASGSTNAGRVNEQFF.